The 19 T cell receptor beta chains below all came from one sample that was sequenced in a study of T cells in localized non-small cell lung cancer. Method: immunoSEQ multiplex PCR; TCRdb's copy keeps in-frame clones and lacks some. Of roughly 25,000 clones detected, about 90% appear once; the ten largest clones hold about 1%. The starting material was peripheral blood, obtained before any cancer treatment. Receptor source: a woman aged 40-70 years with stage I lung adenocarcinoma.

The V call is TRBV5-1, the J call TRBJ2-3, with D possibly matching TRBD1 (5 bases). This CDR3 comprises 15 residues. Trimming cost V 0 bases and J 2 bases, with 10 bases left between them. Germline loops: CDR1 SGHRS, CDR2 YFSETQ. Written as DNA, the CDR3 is TGCGCCAGCAGCTTGGTAGACAGAAACACAGATACGCAGTATTTT. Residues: CASSLVDRNTDTQYF.

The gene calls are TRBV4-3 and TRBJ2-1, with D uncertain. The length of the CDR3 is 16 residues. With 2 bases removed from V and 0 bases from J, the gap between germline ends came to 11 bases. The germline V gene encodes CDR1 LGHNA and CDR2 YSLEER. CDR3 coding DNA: TGCGCCAGCAGCCAATGCCAGATTACCTCCTACAATGAGCAGTTCTTC. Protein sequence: CASSQCQITSYNEQFF.

CDR3 sequence reads: CASSPYREVNYGYTF. CDR3 nucleotide sequence: TGTGCCAGCAGTCCTTACAGGGAGGTAAACTATGGCTACACCTTC. The V gene is TRBV28, the J gene TRBJ1-2, with D tentatively TRBD1 (6 bases). The CDR3 runs to 15 residues. CDR1 and CDR2 from the germline V gene are MDHEN and SYDVKM. V was shortened by 5 bases and J by 2 bases, with 15 bases between the two germline ends.

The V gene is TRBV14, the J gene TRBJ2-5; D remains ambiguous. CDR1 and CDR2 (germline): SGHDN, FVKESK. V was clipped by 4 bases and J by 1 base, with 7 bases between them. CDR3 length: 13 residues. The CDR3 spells CASSRITQETQYF. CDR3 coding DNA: TGTGCCAGCAGCCGTATAACCCAAGAGACCCAGTACTTC.

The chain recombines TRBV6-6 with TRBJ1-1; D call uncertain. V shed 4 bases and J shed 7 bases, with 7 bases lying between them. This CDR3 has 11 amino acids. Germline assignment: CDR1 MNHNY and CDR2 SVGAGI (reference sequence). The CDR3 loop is CASSFQFEAFF. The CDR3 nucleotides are TGTGCCAGCAGTTTTCAGTTTGAAGCTTTCTTT.

In DNA form, the CDR3 reads TGTGCCAGCAGCCCGGGACAGCCCAATGAAAAACTGTTTTTT. It yields the protein CASSPGQPNEKLFF. The chain uses TRBV27 and TRBJ1-4; 7 bases are shared with TRBD1. The CDR3 runs 14 residues. The germline V gene encodes CDR1 MNHEY and CDR2 SMNVEV (reference sequence). V was clipped by 6 bases and J by 5 bases; unmatched bases: 6.

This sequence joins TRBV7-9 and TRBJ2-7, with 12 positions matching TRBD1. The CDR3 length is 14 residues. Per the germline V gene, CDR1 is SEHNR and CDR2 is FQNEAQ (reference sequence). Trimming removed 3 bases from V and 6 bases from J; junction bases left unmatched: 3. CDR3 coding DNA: TGTGCCAGCAGCTTGGGACAGGGGGCTGTCGAGCAGTACTTC. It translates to CASSLGQGAVEQYF.

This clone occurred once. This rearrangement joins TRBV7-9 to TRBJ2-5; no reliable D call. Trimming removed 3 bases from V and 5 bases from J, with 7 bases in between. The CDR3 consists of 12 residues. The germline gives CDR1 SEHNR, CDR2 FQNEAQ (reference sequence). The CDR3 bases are TGTGCCAGCAGCTTCGCCGGGGAGACCCAGTACTTC. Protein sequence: CASSFAGETQYF.

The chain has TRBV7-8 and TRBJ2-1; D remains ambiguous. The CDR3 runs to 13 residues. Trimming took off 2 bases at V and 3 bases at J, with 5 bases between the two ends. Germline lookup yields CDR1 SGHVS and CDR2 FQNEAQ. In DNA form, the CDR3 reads TGTGCCAGCAGCTTATACGGCTACAATGAGCAGTTCTTC. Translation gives CASSLYGYNEQFF.

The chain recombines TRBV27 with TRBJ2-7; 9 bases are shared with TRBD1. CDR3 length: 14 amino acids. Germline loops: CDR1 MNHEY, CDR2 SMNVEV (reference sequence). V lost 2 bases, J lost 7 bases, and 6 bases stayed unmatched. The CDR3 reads CASSLVQGAKEQYF. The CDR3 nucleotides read TGTGCCAGCAGTTTAGTACAGGGGGCGAAAGAGCAGTACTTC.

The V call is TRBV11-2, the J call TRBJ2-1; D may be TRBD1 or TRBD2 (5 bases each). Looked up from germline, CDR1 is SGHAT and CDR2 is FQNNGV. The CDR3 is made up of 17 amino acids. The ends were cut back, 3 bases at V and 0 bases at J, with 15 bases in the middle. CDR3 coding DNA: TGTGCCAGCAGCTTCCGTCTAGGGGAGAACTCCTACAATGAGCAGTTCTTC. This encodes CASSFRLGENSYNEQFF.

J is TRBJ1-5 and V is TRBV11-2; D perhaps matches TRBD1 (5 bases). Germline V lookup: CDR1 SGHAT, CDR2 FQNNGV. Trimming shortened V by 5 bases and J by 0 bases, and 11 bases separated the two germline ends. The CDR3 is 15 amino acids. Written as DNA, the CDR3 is TGTGCCAGCAGCCGACTAGGGGATAGCAATCAGCCCCAGCATTTT. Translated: CASSRLGDSNQPQHF.

The CDR3 coding sequence is TGTGCCACCAGCAGCCGGGACGGAGAGGCAGATACGCAGTATTTT. It encodes CATSSRDGEADTQYF. This chain uses TRBV15 with TRBJ2-3, with D perhaps being TRBD1 or TRBD2 (5 bases each). This CDR3 region has 15 residues. Trimming stripped 3 bases from V and 4 bases from J, with 14 bases between. The germline V gene encodes CDR1 LNHNV and CDR2 YYDKDF (reference sequence).

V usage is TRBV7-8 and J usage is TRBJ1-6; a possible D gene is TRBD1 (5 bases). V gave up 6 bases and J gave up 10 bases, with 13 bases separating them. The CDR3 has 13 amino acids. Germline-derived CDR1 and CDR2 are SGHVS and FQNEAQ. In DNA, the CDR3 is TGTGCCAGCAGGGGGGGAGGAGGCTCACCCCTCCACTTT. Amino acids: CASRGGGGSPLHF.

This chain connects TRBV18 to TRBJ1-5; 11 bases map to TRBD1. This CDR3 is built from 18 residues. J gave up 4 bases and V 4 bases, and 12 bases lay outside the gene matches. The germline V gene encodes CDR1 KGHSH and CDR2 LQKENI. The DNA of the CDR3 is TGTGCCAGCTCACTGGGCCTCCTCGGACAGGGGGCGAATCAGCCCCAGCATTTT. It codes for CASSLGLLGQGANQPQHF.

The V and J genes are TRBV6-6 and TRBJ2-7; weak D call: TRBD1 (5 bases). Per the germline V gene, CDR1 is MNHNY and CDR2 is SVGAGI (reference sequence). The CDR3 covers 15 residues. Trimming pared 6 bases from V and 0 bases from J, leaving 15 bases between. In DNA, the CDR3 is TGTGCCAGCAGCCCTCCCTGGACAAGCTCCTACGAGCAGTACTTC. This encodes CASSPPWTSSYEQYF.

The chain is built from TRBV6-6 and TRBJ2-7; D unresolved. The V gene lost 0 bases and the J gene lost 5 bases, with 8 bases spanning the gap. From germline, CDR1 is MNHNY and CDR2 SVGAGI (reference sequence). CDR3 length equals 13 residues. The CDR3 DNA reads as TGTGCCAGCAGTTACTCGGGCCCCGACGAGCAGTACTTC. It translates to CASSYSGPDEQYF.

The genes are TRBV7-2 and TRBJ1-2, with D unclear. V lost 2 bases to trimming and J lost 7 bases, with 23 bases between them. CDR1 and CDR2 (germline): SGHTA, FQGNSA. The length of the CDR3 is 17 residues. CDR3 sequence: CASSLSAGLGVLGGYTF. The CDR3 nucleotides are TGTGCCAGCAGCTTATCGGCTGGACTCGGGGTCTTGGGTGGCTACACCTTC.

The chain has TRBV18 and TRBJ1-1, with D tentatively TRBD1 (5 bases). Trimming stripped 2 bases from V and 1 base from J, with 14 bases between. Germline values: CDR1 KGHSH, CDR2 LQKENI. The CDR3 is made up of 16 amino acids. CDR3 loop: CASSPGSGPTNTEAFF. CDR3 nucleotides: TGTGCCAGCTCACCAGGTTCAGGGCCTACGAACACTGAAGCTTTCTTT. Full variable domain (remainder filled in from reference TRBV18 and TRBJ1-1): NAGVMQNPRHLVRRRGQEARLRCSPMKGHSHVYWYRQLPEEGLKFMVYLQKENIIDESGMPKERFSAEFPKEGPSILRIQQVVRGDSAAYFCASSPGSGPTNTEAFFGQGTRLTVV.